The 20 T cell receptor beta chains reported below all come from one sample, sequenced in a study of blood T cell repertoires in COVID-19. Profiling relied on immunoSEQ multiplex PCR, and the TCRdb table lists in-frame clones only, not all of them. Of about 480,000 clones listed, 70% to 90% are singletons. The specimen sequenced was PBMCs or T cells enriched from blood (not recorded which). The source is a woman between 35 and 50 years old who had recovered from COVID-19.

The chain is built from TRBV13 and TRBJ2-7, with D maybe TRBD2 (6 bases). The CDR3 is 11 amino acids. Germline V gene sequence: CDR1 PRHDT, CDR2 FYEKMQ (reference sequence). The ends were cut back, 5 bases at V and 6 bases at J, with 8 bases in the middle. Here the CDR3 DNA reads TGTGCCAGCAGCACGGGGGTCGAGCAGTACTTC. It translates to CASSTGVEQYF.

This chain joins TRBV5-6 and TRBJ2-5; D remains unclear. Trimming cost V 0 bases and J 3 bases, with 18 bases left between them. The CDR3 runs 17 residues. Germline-derived CDR1 and CDR2 are SGHDT and YYEEEE. CDR3 amino acids: CASSLVLQKNSKETQYF. CDR3 in DNA: TGTGCCAGCAGCTTGGTCCTCCAGAAAAATTCAAAAGAGACCCAGTACTTC.

As concerns this clone: Additional DNA sequences in this sample encode the identical CDR3. The rearrangement uses TRBV4-3 and TRBJ2-2; 15 bases are a match to TRBD2. CDR1 is LGHNA, CDR2 YSLEER, per germline. After removal of 4 bases from V and 4 bases from J, the junction contained 4 bases not matched to a gene. CDR3 length: 17 amino acids. The CDR3 region has the DNA TGCGCCAGCAGCCCAGGACTAGCGGGGGGGGTCACCGGGGAGCTGTTTTTT. Protein product: CASSPGLAGGVTGELFF.

The chain links TRBV28 to TRBJ1-2; 7 bases match TRBD1. J gave up 0 bases and V 5 bases, and 3 bases lay outside the gene matches. Germline loops: CDR1 MDHEN, CDR2 SYDVKM. This CDR3 region has 14 residues. The CDR3 bases are TGTGCCAGCAGTGACAGGGATTCTAACTATGGCTACACCTTC. Translating it yields CASSDRDSNYGYTF.

The chain links TRBV9 to TRBJ2-1, with D possibly TRBD1 on 6 matching bases. Germline V gene sequence: CDR1 SGDLS, CDR2 YYNGEE. This CDR3 spans 16 amino acids. The germline V and J ends were trimmed by 0 bases and 4 bases, with 14 bases remaining between them. Here the CDR3 reads CASSVGPPGTYNEQFF. CDR3 bases: TGTGCCAGCAGCGTAGGTCCCCCCGGGACATACAATGAGCAGTTCTTC.

This clone was picked up one time. CDR3 residues: CSASSGTGDWQPQHF. The CDR3 DNA follows: TGCAGTGCTAGTTCCGGGACAGGGGATTGGCAGCCCCAGCATTTT. V usage is TRBV20-1 and J usage is TRBJ1-5; 10 bases align to TRBD1. Trimming removed 3 bases from V and 7 bases from J; junction bases left unmatched: 9. This CDR3 comprises 15 residues. Germline loops: CDR1 DFQATT, CDR2 SNEGSKA (reference sequence).

This clone was picked up one time. This chain links TRBV12-5 with TRBJ1-1, with 7 positions matching TRBD1. Per the germline V gene, CDR1 is LGHNT and CDR2 is FRNRAP. This CDR3 contains 14 residues. V lost 3 bases to trimming and J lost 4 bases; unmatched junction nucleotides: 5. The CDR3 bases are TGTGCTAGTGGTTTCCTGGACAGGAGCACTGAAGCTTTCTTT. Protein: CASGFLDRSTEAFF.

V is TRBV3-1 (or the pseudogene TRBV3-2) and J is TRBJ1-6; no reliable D call. The CDR3 sequence is 17 residues long. Germline lookup yields CDR1 LGHDT and CDR2 YNNKEL (reference sequence). The ends were cut back, 1 base at V and 7 bases at J, with 17 bases in the middle. CDR3 nucleotides: TGTGCCAGCAGCCAAGTTGTGGGCAGTGTATCAAATTCACCCCTCCACTTT. Residues: CASSQVVGSVSNSPLHF.

The rearrangement uses TRBV5-1 and TRBJ1-2, with 10 positions matching TRBD1. Germline V gene lookup returns CDR1 SGHRS and CDR2 YFSETQ. The length of the CDR3 is 15 residues. The junction had 5 bases not matched to a gene; V was cut back by 0 bases and J by 6 bases. Here the CDR3 DNA reads TGCGCCAGCAGCTTGGGACAGGGGGCGGCGGATGGCTACACCTTC. This sequence encodes CASSLGQGAADGYTF.

The V and J genes are TRBV11-2 and TRBJ2-7; 10 nucleotides line up with TRBD1. The CDR3 sequence is 17 residues long. V trimming: 1 base; J trimming: 3 bases; junction bases outside the gene matches: 9. Germline assignment: CDR1 SGHAT and CDR2 FQNNGV. DNA of the CDR3: TGTGCCAGCAGCTTAGGGCCCGACAGGGGGCTTGGCTACGAGCAGTACTTC. It encodes CASSLGPDRGLGYEQYF.

This clone was recorded once. The rearrangement joins TRBV7-9 to TRBJ2-3; 11 bases are shared with TRBD2. The CDR3 is 16 residues long. J gave up 2 bases and V 6 bases, and 7 bases lay outside the gene matches. The V gene's germline CDR1 is SEHNR and CDR2 FQNEAQ (reference sequence). The CDR3 reads CASSPLAGGDTDTQYF. Written as DNA, the CDR3 is TGTGCCAGCAGTCCATTAGCGGGAGGGGACACAGATACGCAGTATTTT.

The chain is built from TRBV18 and TRBJ2-7; tentatively, D is TRBD1 (5 bases). Trimming cost V 3 bases and J 2 bases, with 14 bases left between them. The CDR3 extends over 15 amino acids. The germline CDR1 and CDR2 sequences are KGHSH and LQKENI. This chain's CDR3 is CASSPLAGMPYEQYF. Written as DNA, the CDR3 is TGTGCCAGCTCACCCCTGGCAGGGATGCCCTACGAGCAGTACTTC.

The rearrangement links TRBV6-2 or TRBV6-3 to TRBJ1-1; 9 bases are a match to TRBD1. There are 16 residues in the CDR3. Germline V gene lookup returns CDR1 MNHEY and CDR2 SVGEGT. V was pared by 6 bases and J by 2 bases, with 10 bases of the junction left unmatched. This CDR3 is CASSPDRGRRNTEAFF. DNA for the CDR3: TGTGCCAGCAGCCCAGACAGGGGGAGAAGAAACACTGAAGCTTTCTTT.

The chain couples TRBV15 to TRBJ2-6, with D perhaps TRBD1 (7 bases). Germline V gives CDR1 LNHNV, CDR2 YYDKDF (reference sequence). The CDR3 is made up of 19 amino acids. V lost 0 bases and J 0 bases, leaving 15 bases between the germline ends. The CDR3 DNA sequence: TGTGCCACCAGCAGAGATCCTGCAGGGGGGAACTCTGGGGCCAACGTCCTGACTTTC. This translates into CATSRDPAGGNSGANVLTF.

The chain couples TRBV11-3 to TRBJ1-5, with TRBD1 matching over 7 bases. Germline V lookup: CDR1 SGHNT, CDR2 YENEEA. The CDR3 runs to 18 residues. J lost 1 base, V lost 3 bases, and 12 bases had no gene match. In DNA form, the CDR3 reads TGTGCCAGCAGCTTTAGACAGGGTGAGGATGAAAGCAATCAGCCCCAGCATTTT. It codes for CASSFRQGEDESNQPQHF. The entire variable domain, with the rest obtained from reference TRBV11-3 and TRBJ1-5, is as follows: EAGVVQSPRYKIIEKKQPVAFWCNPISGHNTLYWYLQNLGQGPELLIRYENEEAVDDSQLPKDRFSAERLKGVDSTLKIQPAELGDSAVYLCASSFRQGEDESNQPQHFGDGTRLSIL.

The chain carries TRBV30 and TRBJ1-5; D is possibly TRBD1 (5 bases). V lost 4 bases and J 7 bases, leaving 20 bases between the germline ends. The CDR3 runs 15 residues. The V gene's germline CDR1 is GTSNPN and CDR2 SVGIG (reference sequence). The CDR3 sequence is CAWKVPGRSLQPQHF. CDR3 nucleotides: TGTGCCTGGAAAGTGCCAGGGAGGTCCTTACAGCCCCAGCATTTT.

CDR3 loop: CASSLAYQGNYEQYF. The CDR3, as DNA: TGCGCCAGCAGCCTTGCATATCAGGGAAACTACGAGCAGTACTTC. The V call is TRBV4-3, the J call TRBJ2-7; the D gene is possibly TRBD1 (5 bases). V lost 4 bases and J 3 bases, leaving 16 bases between the germline ends. The CDR3 length is 15 residues. Germline CDR1 reads LGHNA; CDR2 reads YSLEER.

Worth noting for this clone: The CDR3 end shows no conserved phenylalanine or tryptophan, and so a read error is likely. The DNA is left out, because the CDR3 cannot be placed on it with certainty; the CDR3 is given as TCRdb lists it. The chain is built from TRBV11-2 and TRBJ2-7; the DNA was not compared with TRBD1, the D call given in the table. The CDR3 totals 13 residues, both ends included. The V gene's germline CDR1 is SGHAT and CDR2 FQNNGV. The CDR3 spells CASRLGQTTTLSL.

The table lists this clone with a count of one. CDR3 in amino acids: CSVGRTGEAFF. The CDR3 DNA is TGCAGCGTCGGCCGGACAGGAGAAGCTTTCTTT. The V and J genes are TRBV29-1 and TRBJ1-1; 7 bases are shared with TRBD1. This CDR3 is built from 11 residues. Germline CDR1 and CDR2: SQVTM and ANQGSEA. With V trimmed by 6 bases and J by 8 bases, 6 bases remained unmatched.

The V and J genes are TRBV24-1 and TRBJ1-2, with D possibly being TRBD1 (6 bases). The V end lost 2 bases, the J end lost 7 bases, and 13 bases lay between the germline ends. Germline V lookup: CDR1 KGHDR, CDR2 SFDVKD. CDR3 length: 14 residues. DNA for the CDR3: TGTGCCACCAGTGATTCAACAGGGATTGGTGGCTACACCTTC. Amino acids: CATSDSTGIGGYTF.